Below, 8 T cell receptor beta chains from the same sample are listed, as sequenced in a study of T cells in Graves' hyperthyroidism and ophthalmopathy (dated by TCRdb to the late 2010s). Library prep was done by multiplex PCR. Reads for this sample came from an Illumina HiSeq 2000. The TCR beta CDR3 regions were amplified from the RNA transcripts. For the first round of RT-PCR on the TCR CDR3, the HTBI primer set was used together with the Qiagen OneStep RT-PCR kit. TCRdb applied fastp at Q25 and MiXCR to the public reads, then kept only in-frame beta chains. Each record represents a unique CDR3 protein, reported with the most common genes and DNA among its rows. Counted in this sample were 500,000 to 650,000 distinct CDR3 sequences; around 50% of them appeared once. The ten most abundant clones make up 44% of the sample. Input material: peripheral blood or thyroid tissue (not recorded which). The receptor source for this set is an adult woman with Graves' disease, either hyperthyroidism or ophthalmopathy (not recorded which).

This clonotype was counted many times. The gene calls are TRBV10-3 and TRBJ1-1; a weak D match, TRBD1 (5 bases). The V gene's germline CDR1 is ENHRY and CDR2 SYGVKD. V was shortened by 0 bases and J by 5 bases, with 13 bases between the two germline ends. The CDR3 is 15 residues long. CDR3 coding DNA: TGTGCCATCAGTGAGTCGAGAAGGGGAGGAACTGAAGCTTTCTTT. It translates to CAISESRRGGTEAFF.

At least ten counts were recorded for this clonotype. The genes are TRBV29-1 and TRBJ2-7; TRBD1 might be the D (6 bases). Per germline, CDR1 SQVTM and CDR2 ANQGSEA. The CDR3 sequence is 11 residues long. Trimming removed 4 bases at V and 7 bases at J, with 11 bases between. CDR3 sequence reads: CSVGQGREQYF. In nucleotides, the CDR3 is TGCAGCGTTGGTCAGGGGCGAGAGCAGTACTTC.

This clonotype showed up many times. The V call is TRBV10-3, the J call TRBJ1-1; weak D call: TRBD1 (5 bases). Germline CDR1 ENHRY, CDR2 SYGVKD. The CDR3 runs to 15 residues. Trimming pared 4 bases from V and 1 base from J, leaving 13 bases between. DNA for the CDR3: TGTGCCATCAGTGGGACGGCCGGGGGGAACACTGAAGCTTTCTTT. This gives the protein CAISGTAGGNTEAFF.

This clonotype showed up many times. The chain links TRBV20-1 to TRBJ1-4; maybe TRBD1 (6 bases). The CDR3 spans 15 residues. The ends were cut back, 5 bases at V and 2 bases at J, with 15 bases in the middle. Germline CDR1 and CDR2: DFQATT and SNEGSKA (reference sequence). This CDR3 is CSAAQGGSTNEKLFF. The CDR3 nucleotides are TGCAGTGCTGCCCAAGGGGGGTCGACTAATGAAAAACTGTTTTTT.

At least ten counts were recorded for this clonotype. The rearrangement links TRBV6-2 or TRBV6-3 to TRBJ1-2; 7 positions agree with TRBD1. Trimming removed 7 bases from V and 5 bases from J; junction bases left unmatched: 7. This CDR3 comprises 13 residues. CDR1 is MNHEY, CDR2 SVGEGT, per germline. The CDR3 protein is CASTPTGQYGYTF. CDR3 bases: TGTGCCAGCACCCCGACAGGGCAATATGGCTACACCTTC.

This chain uses TRBV6-5 with TRBJ1-2; D perhaps matches TRBD1 (6 bases). The CDR3 totals 13 residues. Germline V CDR1 and CDR2: MNHEY, SVGAGI. Between the trimmed V and J ends, which lost 1 base and 8 bases, there was a span of 11 bases. CDR3: CASSYYSGAGYTF. CDR3 coding DNA: TGTGCCAGCAGTTACTACTCAGGGGCCGGCTACACCTTC.

This clonotype was counted ten times or more. The chain combines TRBV19 with TRBJ1-2; no firm D call. Trimming took off 4 bases at V and 5 bases at J, with 17 bases between the two ends. Per the germline V gene, CDR1 is LNHDA and CDR2 is SQIVND (reference sequence). The CDR3 extends over 15 amino acids. The CDR3 DNA sequence: TGTGCCAGTAGTACTACACGGGAAGTAGGATATGGCTACACCTTC. Protein product: CASSTTREVGYGYTF.

The gene calls are TRBV29-1 and TRBJ2-7, with 14 bases lining up with TRBD2. Trimming at V came to 6 bases and at J to 7 bases, leaving 8 bases not matched to a gene. Germline V CDR1 and CDR2: SQVTM, ANQGSEA. CDR3 length: 14 residues. CDR3 sequence: CSVRGLAGDPEQYF. The CDR3 nucleotides are TGCAGCGTCCGGGGACTAGCGGGAGACCCAGAGCAGTACTTC.